This T cell receptor beta chain is drawn from a study of blood T cell repertoires in COVID-19. Study background: T cells, B-cell-depleted T cells, or PBMCs supplied cDNA or gDNA.

Original processing methods: Nucleated cell counts were estimated from reference gene primer amplification. Sequenced by immunoSEQ multiplex PCR; TCRdb stores in-frame clones only, minus some. V and J calls plus clone size are reproduced from that table; the DNA served to infer D and trimming. The table has 84,000 or so clones, 80% to 90% seen once; the top ten hold around 16%. Germline lookup yields CDR1 LNHDA and CDR2 SQIVND (reference sequence). Trimming cost V 4 bases and J 2 bases; bases outside gene matches: 9. The CDR3 is 16 amino acids. V gene TRBV19 combines with J gene TRBJ2-7; 9 bases are a match to TRBD1. Sequencing was performed on peripheral blood. The clonotype comes from a woman aged 80 or older with acute or convalescent COVID-19. In DNA, the CDR3 is TGTGCCAGTAGTACCATACCGGGACAGGGAACCTACGAGCAGTACTTC. This encodes CASSTIPGQGTYEQYF.